This TCR beta chain was observed in a study of T cells after yellow fever vaccination. The overall study: Preparation used SMART-Seq v4 Ultra Low Input for the low-cell-number fractions. Study conclusions and caveats: Researchers cautioned that FACS-sorted repertoires could harbor abundant clonotypes contaminating from the bulk population. Although the secondary response was weaker, it peaked faster, at day 5 versus 15.

TCRdb fed the 5' RACE reads into MiXCR, producing one record per CDR3 protein. The sample lists about 68,000 distinct CDR3 sequences, about 6% occurring once. This clonotype was seen many times. The target antigen is unknown. From germline, CDR1 is MGHRA and CDR2 YSYEKL. Between the trimmed V and J ends, which lost 8 bases and 4 bases, there was a span of 6 bases. This CDR3 has 12 amino acids. The rearrangement joins TRBV4-1 to TRBJ1-6; no firm D call. Material: CD8+ T cells sorted from PBMCs, obtained roughly 46 days after the first yellow fever vaccination. The sequence was obtained from a young man who received the YFV17D yellow fever vaccine. The CDR3 region is CASGSYNSPLHF. The CDR3 DNA is TGCGCCAGCGGAAGTTATAATTCACCCCTCCACTTT.